This is a list of T cell receptor beta chains from one sample in a study of blood T cell repertoires in COVID-19. Assay: immunoSEQ multiplex PCR; the TCRdb copy retains only in-frame clones and omits some. In the table there are fewer than 250,000 clones, about 86% of which are singletons. Sequences were obtained from PBMCs or T cells enriched from blood (not recorded which). All receptors derive from a woman aged 50 to 60 with acute COVID-19. CDR3s include the opening cysteine and the closing phenylalanine or tryptophan. A D gene is named only where the DNA matches it firmly. Clone size is not always given. Where it is, it says once, few, many or a class for expanded clones.

j_gene: TRBJ1-6; d_gene: TRBD1; v_gene: TRBV27; abundance: NA; CDR3nt: TGTGCCAGCAGCTCTCCGGGACAGGGCCGATCACCCCTCCACTTT; CDR3aa: CASSSPGQGRSPLHF
j_gene: TRBJ2-5; d_gene: TRBD1; v_gene: TRBV6-6; abundance: once; CDR3nt: TGTGCCAGCAGTTACTCGACAGGGTTAGAGACCCAGTACTTC; CDR3aa: CASSYSTGLETQYF
j_gene: TRBJ2-1; d_gene: NA; v_gene: TRBV5-6; abundance: NA; CDR3nt: TGTGCCAGCAGCTCCAGGCGATTATCCGCTGTTCGAGAGCAGTTCTTC; CDR3aa: CASSSRRLSAVREQFF
j_gene: TRBJ2-7; d_gene: TRBD1; v_gene: TRBV7-6; abundance: NA; CDR3nt: TGTGCCAGCAGCCCCTATAGTCGGGACAGTCTAACCTACGAGCAGTACTTC; CDR3aa: CASSPYSRDSLTYEQYF
j_gene: TRBJ2-1; d_gene: NA; v_gene: TRBV11-2; abundance: NA; CDR3nt: TGTGCCAGCAGCGCGATCCAATCGACTGGATCCTACAATGAGCAGTTCTTC; CDR3aa: CASSAIQSTGSYNEQFF
j_gene: TRBJ2-7; d_gene: TRBD1; v_gene: TRBV5-1; abundance: NA; CDR3nt: TGCGCCAGCAGCGGAGGGACAGGGGGCTACGAGCAGTACTTC; CDR3aa: CASSGGTGGYEQYF
j_gene: TRBJ2-5; d_gene: NA; v_gene: TRBV29-1; abundance: NA; CDR3nt: TGCAGCGAACGCGTAGCGGAGAACCAAGAGACCCAGTACTTC; CDR3aa: CSERVAENQETQYF
j_gene: TRBJ2-3; d_gene: TRBD2; v_gene: TRBV7-2; abundance: once; CDR3nt: TGTGCCAGCCAGGCGGGAGGTGCAGATACGCAGTATTTT; CDR3aa: CASQAGGADTQYF
j_gene: TRBJ1-3; d_gene: NA; v_gene: TRBV30; abundance: NA; CDR3nt: TGTGCCTCGGGATCTAGGCAAGTGAGAAACACCATATATTTT; CDR3aa: CASGSRQVRNTIYF
j_gene: TRBJ2-7; d_gene: TRBD2; v_gene: TRBV7-9; abundance: NA; CDR3nt: TGTGCCAGCAGCTTACGGACTAGTCACTCCTACGAGCAGTACTTC; CDR3aa: CASSLRTSHSYEQYF
j_gene: TRBJ2-7; d_gene: NA; v_gene: TRBV30; abundance: NA; CDR3nt: TGTGCCTGGAGCTCGGGGGGCGGGATCGAGCAGTACTTC; CDR3aa: CAWSSGGGIEQYF
j_gene: TRBJ1-1; d_gene: NA; v_gene: TRBV7-2; abundance: NA; CDR3nt: TGTGCCAGCAAGACACCAACGAACACTGAAGCTTTCTTT; CDR3aa: CASKTPTNTEAFF
j_gene: TRBJ2-7; d_gene: TRBD2; v_gene: TRBV5-6; abundance: few; CDR3nt: TGTGCCAGCAGCCCCCCAGGGCTAGCGGTATCCTACGAGCAGTACTTC; CDR3aa: CASSPPGLAVSYEQYF
j_gene: TRBJ1-6; d_gene: NA; v_gene: TRBV15; abundance: NA; CDR3nt: TGTGCCACCAGCAGAGGTCTGGGGGGTAGCAATTCACCCCTCCACTTT; CDR3aa: CATSRGLGGSNSPLHF
j_gene: TRBJ2-5; d_gene: NA; v_gene: TRBV12-3/TRBV12-4; abundance: NA; CDR3nt: TGTGCCACTCGGTGGGGCACCCAAGAGACCCAGTACTTC; CDR3aa: CATRWGTQETQYF
j_gene: TRBJ1-2; d_gene: NA; v_gene: TRBV19; abundance: NA; CDR3nt: TGTGCCAGTAGTGGACAGAACGGAGCTAACTATGGCTACACCTTC; CDR3aa: CASSGQNGANYGYTF
j_gene: TRBJ2-7; d_gene: NA; v_gene: TRBV20-1; abundance: few; CDR3nt: TGCAGTGTCCTAGTGAATGGCGAGCAGTACTTC; CDR3aa: CSVLVNGEQYF
j_gene: TRBJ2-4; d_gene: TRBD2; v_gene: TRBV5-8; abundance: NA; CDR3nt: TGTGCCAGCAGCCGACGGATAGCGGGAGTCGGCAAAAACATTCAGTACTTC; CDR3aa: CASSRRIAGVGKNIQYF
j_gene: TRBJ1-2; d_gene: NA; v_gene: TRBV3-1/TRBV3-2; abundance: NA; CDR3nt: TGTGCCAGCAGCCACCCCGGGGCAGGGGATGGCTACACCTTC; CDR3aa: CASSHPGAGDGYTF
j_gene: TRBJ2-4; d_gene: NA; v_gene: TRBV27; abundance: NA; CDR3nt: TGTGCCAGCAAGTCGGACAGACTAGCCAAAAACATTCAGTACTTC; CDR3aa: CASKSDRLAKNIQYF
j_gene: TRBJ1-2; d_gene: TRBD1; v_gene: TRBV28; abundance: NA; CDR3nt: TGTGCCAGCAGTTCCTCCGGGACAGGGCTCTTTTACACCTTC; CDR3aa: CASSSSGTGLFYTF
j_gene: TRBJ2-3; d_gene: NA; v_gene: TRBV19; abundance: NA; CDR3nt: TGTGCCAGTAGTATCGGGGACACAATAGAAGATACGCAGTATTTT; CDR3aa: CASSIGDTIEDTQYF
j_gene: TRBJ2-2; d_gene: NA; v_gene: TRBV2; abundance: NA; CDR3nt: TGTGCCAGCAGGAAAGACAGGAACACCGGGGAGCTGTTTTTT; CDR3aa: CASRKDRNTGELFF
j_gene: TRBJ2-5; d_gene: NA; v_gene: TRBV4-1; abundance: NA; CDR3nt: TGCGCCAGCAGCCAAGATTTGGTAGCGGATGGAGAGACCCAGTACTTC; CDR3aa: CASSQDLVADGETQYF
j_gene: TRBJ2-1; d_gene: TRBD2; v_gene: TRBV28; abundance: NA; CDR3nt: TGTGCCAGCAGTTTCGGTTCGGCTAGCGGAATCAATGAGCAGTTCTTC; CDR3aa: CASSFGSASGINEQFF
j_gene: TRBJ2-1; d_gene: TRBD1; v_gene: TRBV5-1; abundance: NA; CDR3nt: TGCGCCAGCAGCTTGGGAAGGGGACAGGGTGAGCAGTTCTTC; CDR3aa: CASSLGRGQGEQFF
j_gene: TRBJ2-2; d_gene: NA; v_gene: TRBV14; abundance: NA; CDR3nt: TGTGCCAGCAGCCAATTCTGGAACACCGGGGAGCTGTTTTTT; CDR3aa: CASSQFWNTGELFF
j_gene: TRBJ1-1; d_gene: TRBD1; v_gene: TRBV18; abundance: NA; CDR3nt: TGTGCCAGCTCTCCGGGACAGGGGGCGCAAGGGGCTTTCTTT; CDR3aa: CASSPGQGAQGAFF
j_gene: TRBJ2-1; d_gene: TRBD1; v_gene: TRBV19; abundance: NA; CDR3nt: TGTGCCAGTACCAAGGACAGGGGATTGAATGAGCAGTTCTTC; CDR3aa: CASTKDRGLNEQFF
j_gene: TRBJ1-6; d_gene: NA; v_gene: TRBV19; abundance: once; CDR3nt: TGTGCCAGCCGGGGATGGGATTCACCCCTCCACTTT; CDR3aa: CASRGWDSPLHF
j_gene: TRBJ1-2; d_gene: NA; v_gene: TRBV10-2; abundance: NA; CDR3nt: TGCGCCAGCACCGATGGGGGGGTCAAGGGCTACACCTTC; CDR3aa: CASTDGGVKGYTF
j_gene: TRBJ1-6; d_gene: NA; v_gene: TRBV6-6; abundance: few; CDR3nt: TGTGCCAGCAGTTACGGGGCCACCCCCCTCCTATCACCCCTCCACTTT; CDR3aa: CASSYGATPLLSPLHF
j_gene: TRBJ1-2; d_gene: NA; v_gene: TRBV7-9; abundance: NA; CDR3nt: TGTGCCAGCAGCTTCAAATCCTCGTCAACGGAGTATGGCTACACCTTC; CDR3aa: CASSFKSSSTEYGYTF
j_gene: TRBJ2-5; d_gene: NA; v_gene: TRBV7-2; abundance: once; CDR3nt: TGTGCCAGCAGCCCGTTGCTAGCGAAGGAGACCCAGTACTTC; CDR3aa: CASSPLLAKETQYF
j_gene: TRBJ2-3; d_gene: NA; v_gene: TRBV5-1; abundance: NA; CDR3nt: TGCGCCAGCAGCGTCCGGGGGGATACGCAGTATTTT; CDR3aa: CASSVRGDTQYF
j_gene: TRBJ1-1; d_gene: NA; v_gene: TRBV6-5; abundance: NA; CDR3nt: TGTGCCAGCAGTCGACAGGCTATGAACACTGAAGCTTTCTTT; CDR3aa: CASSRQAMNTEAFF
j_gene: TRBJ1-2; d_gene: TRBD1; v_gene: TRBV25-1; abundance: NA; CDR3nt: TGTGCCAGCAGTGTAGGGACAGGGCTCCATGGCTACACCTTC; CDR3aa: CASSVGTGLHGYTF
j_gene: TRBJ2-5; d_gene: TRBD1; v_gene: TRBV5-1; abundance: NA; CDR3nt: TGCGCCAGCAGCTCCCTTGTAAGGGACAGCCAAGAGACCCAGTACTTC; CDR3aa: CASSSLVRDSQETQYF
j_gene: TRBJ2-1; d_gene: TRBD2; v_gene: TRBV9; abundance: NA; CDR3nt: TGTGCCAGCAGCGTAGGCTGGACTAGCGGGAGTAATGAGCAGTTCTTC; CDR3aa: CASSVGWTSGSNEQFF
j_gene: TRBJ1-1; d_gene: NA; v_gene: TRBV3-1/TRBV3-2; abundance: NA; CDR3nt: TGTGCCAGCAGCCAAGTGAGGACTGAAGCTTTCTTT; CDR3aa: CASSQVRTEAFF
j_gene: TRBJ1-4; d_gene: NA; v_gene: TRBV18; abundance: NA; CDR3nt: TGTGCCAGCTCACCAACAGAGATACTGAATGAAAAACTGTTTTTT; CDR3aa: CASSPTEILNEKLFF
j_gene: TRBJ2-3; d_gene: TRBD1; v_gene: TRBV5-1; abundance: NA; CDR3nt: TGCGCCAGCAGCCGCGAGACAGGGATGGCAGATACGCAGTATTTT; CDR3aa: CASSRETGMADTQYF
j_gene: TRBJ1-4; d_gene: TRBD1; v_gene: TRBV27; abundance: NA; CDR3nt: TGTGCCAGCAGTCTAAGACAGGGCCTCGGGGAAAAACTGTTTTTT; CDR3aa: CASSLRQGLGEKLFF
j_gene: TRBJ1-5; d_gene: NA; v_gene: TRBV7-2; abundance: NA; CDR3nt: TGTGCCAGCAGCTTAAACAGAGATCAGCCCCAGCATTTT; CDR3aa: CASSLNRDQPQHF
j_gene: TRBJ1-5; d_gene: NA; v_gene: TRBV30; abundance: once; CDR3nt: TGTGCCTGGAGTGTAAGGAGTAACCAGCCCCAGCATTTT; CDR3aa: CAWSVRSNQPQHF
j_gene: TRBJ1-1; d_gene: TRBD1; v_gene: TRBV4-2; abundance: NA; CDR3nt: TGTGCCAGCAGCCAAGACCTCGGGACAGGGAACACTGAAGCTTTCTTT; CDR3aa: CASSQDLGTGNTEAFF
j_gene: TRBJ2-7; d_gene: TRBD1; v_gene: TRBV7-9; abundance: NA; CDR3nt: TGTGCCAGCAGCTTTACAGGGGCTTGGGACGAGCAGTACTTC; CDR3aa: CASSFTGAWDEQYF
j_gene: TRBJ1-3; d_gene: TRBD1; v_gene: TRBV28; abundance: NA; CDR3nt: TGTGCCAGCAGTCAGACAGGGTCTGGAAACACCATATATTTT; CDR3aa: CASSQTGSGNTIYF
j_gene: TRBJ2-7; d_gene: TRBD2; v_gene: TRBV5-1; abundance: NA; CDR3nt: TGCGCCAGCAGCTCAGGAGGGACTAGCAAACACGAGCAGTACTTC; CDR3aa: CASSSGGTSKHEQYF
j_gene: TRBJ2-7; d_gene: NA; v_gene: TRBV25-1; abundance: once; CDR3nt: TGTGCCAGCAGTAATACCTACGAGCAGTACTTC; CDR3aa: CASSNTYEQYF
j_gene: TRBJ2-7; d_gene: NA; v_gene: TRBV5-4; abundance: NA; CDR3nt: TGTGCCAGCAGCCCTGGAGGAGAGCAGTACTTC; CDR3aa: CASSPGGEQYF
j_gene: TRBJ2-6; d_gene: NA; v_gene: TRBV14; abundance: NA; CDR3nt: TGTGCCAGCTCTCACGGCTCTTACAGGGCTGGGGCCAACGTCCTGACTTTC; CDR3aa: CASSHGSYRAGANVLTF
j_gene: TRBJ1-1; d_gene: NA; v_gene: TRBV7-8; abundance: NA; CDR3nt: TGTGCCAGCAGCTTATACGGAGGGAACACTGAAGCTTTCTTT; CDR3aa: CASSLYGGNTEAFF
j_gene: TRBJ2-1; d_gene: TRBD2; v_gene: TRBV30; abundance: once; CDR3nt: TGTGCCTGGAAGGGTCAAGGCGCGGGAGTCGGGCAGTTCTTC; CDR3aa: CAWKGQGAGVGQFF